Below are 27 T cell receptor beta chains sequenced from a single sample in a study of T cells expressing NK-cell markers. Reanalyzing the 5' RACE reads, TCRdb keeps one entry per CDR3 protein, without DNA. The specimen's table records about 190,000 distinct CDR3 sequences. The sample comprised blood T cells: a sorted CD56 or NKG2C T cell subset, CD4+ or CD8+ T cells, or bulk PBMC T cells (not recorded which). The receptors here all came from a man aged 18-69 years in good health.

The chain links TRBV5-4 to TRBJ2-5; the TCRdb D gene call, TRBD1, has no DNA to confirm it. CDR1 SGHNT and CDR2 YYREEE come from the germline V gene (reference sequence). The CDR3 sequence is 13 residues long. The CDR3 is CASRTDSKETQYF.

This chain joins TRBV6-5 and TRBJ2-1; TCRdb lists TRBD1, though no DNA is available to test this call. This CDR3 region has 15 residues. Germline assignment: CDR1 MNHEY and CDR2 SVGAGI. Here the CDR3 reads CASSSRAPEGNEQFF.

The V and J genes are TRBV7-7 and TRBJ2-7; TCRdb designates TRBD1, a call that cannot be tested without DNA. The CDR3 loop spans 15 amino acids. Germline V gene lookup returns CDR1 SSHAT and CDR2 FNYEAQ (reference sequence). The CDR3 sequence: CASSPGTGLTYEQYF. Using reference TRBV7-7 and TRBJ2-7 for the parts outside the CDR3, the full variable domain is GAGVSQSPRYKVTKRGQDVTLRCDPISSHATLYWYQQALGQGPEFLTYFNYEAQPDKSGLPSDRFSAERPEGSISTLTIQRTEQRDSAMYRCASSPGTGLTYEQYFGPGTRLTVT.

V gene TRBV19 combines with J gene TRBJ1-2; without DNA, the TCRdb call of TRBD1 cannot be checked. The germline CDR1 and CDR2 sequences are LNHDA and SQIVND (reference sequence). The CDR3 totals 14 residues. This CDR3 reads CASTPQGNNYGYTF.

The chain employs TRBV7-9 and TRBJ1-2; without DNA, the TCRdb call of TRBD1 cannot be checked. This CDR3 has 16 amino acids. Per the germline V gene, CDR1 is SEHNR and CDR2 is FQNEAQ (reference sequence). The CDR3 loop reads CASSPRDRGLDYGYTF.

This chain uses TRBV25-1 with TRBJ1-5; the D gene TCRdb calls, TRBD1, cannot be checked with no DNA. Germline V lookup: CDR1 MGHDK, CDR2 SYGVNS. This CDR3 region has 14 residues. The CDR3 here is CASSAIGVGQPQHF.

The V gene is TRBV28, the J gene TRBJ2-6. Germline CDR1 is MDHEN and CDR2 is SYDVKM. The CDR3 contains 15 residues. CDR3 sequence: CASTYDSSGANVLTF. The full variable domain, with the rest looked up from reference TRBV28 and TRBJ2-6, is DVKVTQSSRYLVKRTGEKVFLECVQDMDHENMFWYRQDPGLGLRLIYFSYDVKMKEKGDIPEGYSVSREKKERFSLILESASTNQTSMYLCASTYDSSGANVLTFGAGSRLTVL.

The chain is built from TRBV15 and TRBJ1-3; the TCRdb call, TRBD1, lacks DNA for checking. The germline V gene encodes CDR1 LNHNV and CDR2 YYDKDF (reference sequence). This CDR3 is 15 amino acids long. The CDR3 here is CATSRDRGAGNTIYF. Full variable domain (remainder filled in from reference TRBV15 and TRBJ1-3): DAMVIQNPRYQVTQFGKPVTLSCSQTLNHNVMYWYQQKSSQAPKLLFHYYDKDFNNEADTPDNFQSRRPNTSFCFLDIRSPGLGDTAMYLCATSRDRGAGNTIYFGEGSWLTVV.

The V gene is TRBV7-9, the J gene TRBJ2-1; the TRBD2 assignment by TCRdb is unverifiable without DNA. Germline V lookup: CDR1 SEHNR, CDR2 FQNEAQ (reference sequence). CDR3 length equals 14 residues. The CDR3 spells CATAGGAGVNEQFF.

The rearrangement uses TRBV29-1 and TRBJ2-1; TCRdb selects TRBD1, and the lack of DNA leaves this call unchecked. The CDR3 has 14 amino acids. Germline V lookup: CDR1 SQVTM, CDR2 ANQGSEA. The CDR3 is CSVDWTVIYNEQFF.

The CDR3 loop is CASSSVGPISGANVLTF. The chain recombines TRBV5-6 with TRBJ2-6. Germline CDR1 and CDR2: SGHDT and YYEEEE. This CDR3 has 17 amino acids. The full variable domain, with the rest looked up from reference TRBV5-6 and TRBJ2-6, is DAGVTQSPTHLIKTRGQQVTLRCSPKSGHDTVSWYQQALGQGPQFIFQYYEEEERQRGNFPDRFSGHQFPNYSSELNVNALLLGDSALYLCASSSVGPISGANVLTFGAGSRLTVL.

The J gene is TRBJ2-1, the V gene TRBV5-4. The CDR3 has 13 residues. Germline V gives CDR1 SGHNT, CDR2 YYREEE (reference sequence). CDR3 protein: CASSPRGRNEQFF.

The rearrangement joins TRBV27 to TRBJ1-2. This CDR3 is 13 amino acids long. Germline CDR1 reads MNHEY; CDR2 reads SMNVEV (reference sequence). Here the CDR3 reads CASSLSSAYGYTF.

V usage is TRBV27 and J usage is TRBJ2-1; as DNA is missing, the TRBD2 call by TCRdb cannot be tested. Germline values: CDR1 MNHEY, CDR2 SMNVEV (reference sequence). CDR3 length equals 14 residues. The CDR3 sequence: CASSLGGLAGEQFF.

The rearrangement joins TRBV29-1 to TRBJ1-3. CDR3 length: 14 residues. Germline assignment: CDR1 SQVTM and CDR2 ANQGSEA. This chain's CDR3 is CSVSGWGSGNTIYF.

This CDR3 is CASSPWGDGTDTQYF. The chain links TRBV13 to TRBJ2-3; the D gene TCRdb calls, TRBD1, cannot be checked with no DNA. Germline CDR1 is PRHDT and CDR2 is FYEKMQ (reference sequence). This CDR3 contains 15 residues.

The chain recombines TRBV6-5 with TRBJ2-1; no DNA is available, so the TRBD1 call from TCRdb remains unchecked. Per the germline V gene, CDR1 is MNHEY and CDR2 is SVGAGI. The CDR3 runs to 16 residues. Here the CDR3 reads CASSYSDRGSYNEQFF.

V and J are TRBV15 and TRBJ1-5. CDR3 length: 14 residues. Germline values: CDR1 LNHNV, CDR2 YYDKDF (reference sequence). CDR3 sequence reads: CATSRGSTGQPQHF.

The chain uses TRBV12-3 or TRBV12-4 and TRBJ2-3; TCRdb selects TRBD1, and the lack of DNA leaves this call unchecked. CDR3 length: 16 residues. CDR3 region: CASSLRGWTDTDTQYF.

The chain employs TRBV3-1 and TRBJ2-4; TCRdb's D call, TRBD1, is unchecked because there is no DNA. CDR1 and CDR2 from the germline V gene are LGHDT and YNNKEL (reference sequence). The CDR3 spans 17 residues. The CDR3 here is CASSQSTEGLAKNIQYF.

The J gene is TRBJ1-1, the V gene TRBV4-2. The CDR3 is 13 residues long. CDR1 is LGHNA, CDR2 YNFKEQ, per germline. The CDR3 here is CASSQWGNTEAFF.

This chain links TRBV4-1 with TRBJ2-2; TCRdb's D call, TRBD2, is unchecked because there is no DNA. This CDR3 comprises 14 residues. Germline values: CDR1 MGHRA, CDR2 YSYEKL. The CDR3 here is CASSQDGSPGELFF.

In terms of frequency, this clonotype is medium-sized. The chain couples TRBV12-3 or TRBV12-4 to TRBJ2-5; TCRdb names TRBD2, which stays unverified in the absence of DNA. The CDR3 runs 18 residues. CDR3 residues: CASSPGTSGGTYQETQYF.

This chain joins TRBV6-1 and TRBJ2-5; lacking DNA, the TRBD1 call made by TCRdb goes unchecked. The germline V gene has CDR1 MNHNS and CDR2 SASEGT. This CDR3 is built from 14 residues. CDR3 loop: CASSWGGGQETQYF.

This chain connects TRBV6-5 to TRBJ2-5; TCRdb's D gene call, TRBD2, goes unchecked for lack of DNA. The germline gives CDR1 MNHEY, CDR2 SVGAGI. CDR3 length equals 16 residues. The CDR3 sequence is CASSYRSGDFQETQYF.

The CDR3 region is CASFHGGGAQETQYF. This chain connects TRBV3-1 to TRBJ2-5; the D call from TCRdb, TRBD2, cannot be confirmed without DNA. The CDR3 is 15 amino acids. Germline V gives CDR1 LGHDT, CDR2 YNNKEL (reference sequence).

The chain couples TRBV4-2 to TRBJ2-5; TCRdb names TRBD2, which stays unverified in the absence of DNA. Looked up from germline, CDR1 is LGHNA and CDR2 is YNFKEQ. The CDR3 length is 17 residues. The chain's CDR3 is CASSQDRASGGQETQYF.